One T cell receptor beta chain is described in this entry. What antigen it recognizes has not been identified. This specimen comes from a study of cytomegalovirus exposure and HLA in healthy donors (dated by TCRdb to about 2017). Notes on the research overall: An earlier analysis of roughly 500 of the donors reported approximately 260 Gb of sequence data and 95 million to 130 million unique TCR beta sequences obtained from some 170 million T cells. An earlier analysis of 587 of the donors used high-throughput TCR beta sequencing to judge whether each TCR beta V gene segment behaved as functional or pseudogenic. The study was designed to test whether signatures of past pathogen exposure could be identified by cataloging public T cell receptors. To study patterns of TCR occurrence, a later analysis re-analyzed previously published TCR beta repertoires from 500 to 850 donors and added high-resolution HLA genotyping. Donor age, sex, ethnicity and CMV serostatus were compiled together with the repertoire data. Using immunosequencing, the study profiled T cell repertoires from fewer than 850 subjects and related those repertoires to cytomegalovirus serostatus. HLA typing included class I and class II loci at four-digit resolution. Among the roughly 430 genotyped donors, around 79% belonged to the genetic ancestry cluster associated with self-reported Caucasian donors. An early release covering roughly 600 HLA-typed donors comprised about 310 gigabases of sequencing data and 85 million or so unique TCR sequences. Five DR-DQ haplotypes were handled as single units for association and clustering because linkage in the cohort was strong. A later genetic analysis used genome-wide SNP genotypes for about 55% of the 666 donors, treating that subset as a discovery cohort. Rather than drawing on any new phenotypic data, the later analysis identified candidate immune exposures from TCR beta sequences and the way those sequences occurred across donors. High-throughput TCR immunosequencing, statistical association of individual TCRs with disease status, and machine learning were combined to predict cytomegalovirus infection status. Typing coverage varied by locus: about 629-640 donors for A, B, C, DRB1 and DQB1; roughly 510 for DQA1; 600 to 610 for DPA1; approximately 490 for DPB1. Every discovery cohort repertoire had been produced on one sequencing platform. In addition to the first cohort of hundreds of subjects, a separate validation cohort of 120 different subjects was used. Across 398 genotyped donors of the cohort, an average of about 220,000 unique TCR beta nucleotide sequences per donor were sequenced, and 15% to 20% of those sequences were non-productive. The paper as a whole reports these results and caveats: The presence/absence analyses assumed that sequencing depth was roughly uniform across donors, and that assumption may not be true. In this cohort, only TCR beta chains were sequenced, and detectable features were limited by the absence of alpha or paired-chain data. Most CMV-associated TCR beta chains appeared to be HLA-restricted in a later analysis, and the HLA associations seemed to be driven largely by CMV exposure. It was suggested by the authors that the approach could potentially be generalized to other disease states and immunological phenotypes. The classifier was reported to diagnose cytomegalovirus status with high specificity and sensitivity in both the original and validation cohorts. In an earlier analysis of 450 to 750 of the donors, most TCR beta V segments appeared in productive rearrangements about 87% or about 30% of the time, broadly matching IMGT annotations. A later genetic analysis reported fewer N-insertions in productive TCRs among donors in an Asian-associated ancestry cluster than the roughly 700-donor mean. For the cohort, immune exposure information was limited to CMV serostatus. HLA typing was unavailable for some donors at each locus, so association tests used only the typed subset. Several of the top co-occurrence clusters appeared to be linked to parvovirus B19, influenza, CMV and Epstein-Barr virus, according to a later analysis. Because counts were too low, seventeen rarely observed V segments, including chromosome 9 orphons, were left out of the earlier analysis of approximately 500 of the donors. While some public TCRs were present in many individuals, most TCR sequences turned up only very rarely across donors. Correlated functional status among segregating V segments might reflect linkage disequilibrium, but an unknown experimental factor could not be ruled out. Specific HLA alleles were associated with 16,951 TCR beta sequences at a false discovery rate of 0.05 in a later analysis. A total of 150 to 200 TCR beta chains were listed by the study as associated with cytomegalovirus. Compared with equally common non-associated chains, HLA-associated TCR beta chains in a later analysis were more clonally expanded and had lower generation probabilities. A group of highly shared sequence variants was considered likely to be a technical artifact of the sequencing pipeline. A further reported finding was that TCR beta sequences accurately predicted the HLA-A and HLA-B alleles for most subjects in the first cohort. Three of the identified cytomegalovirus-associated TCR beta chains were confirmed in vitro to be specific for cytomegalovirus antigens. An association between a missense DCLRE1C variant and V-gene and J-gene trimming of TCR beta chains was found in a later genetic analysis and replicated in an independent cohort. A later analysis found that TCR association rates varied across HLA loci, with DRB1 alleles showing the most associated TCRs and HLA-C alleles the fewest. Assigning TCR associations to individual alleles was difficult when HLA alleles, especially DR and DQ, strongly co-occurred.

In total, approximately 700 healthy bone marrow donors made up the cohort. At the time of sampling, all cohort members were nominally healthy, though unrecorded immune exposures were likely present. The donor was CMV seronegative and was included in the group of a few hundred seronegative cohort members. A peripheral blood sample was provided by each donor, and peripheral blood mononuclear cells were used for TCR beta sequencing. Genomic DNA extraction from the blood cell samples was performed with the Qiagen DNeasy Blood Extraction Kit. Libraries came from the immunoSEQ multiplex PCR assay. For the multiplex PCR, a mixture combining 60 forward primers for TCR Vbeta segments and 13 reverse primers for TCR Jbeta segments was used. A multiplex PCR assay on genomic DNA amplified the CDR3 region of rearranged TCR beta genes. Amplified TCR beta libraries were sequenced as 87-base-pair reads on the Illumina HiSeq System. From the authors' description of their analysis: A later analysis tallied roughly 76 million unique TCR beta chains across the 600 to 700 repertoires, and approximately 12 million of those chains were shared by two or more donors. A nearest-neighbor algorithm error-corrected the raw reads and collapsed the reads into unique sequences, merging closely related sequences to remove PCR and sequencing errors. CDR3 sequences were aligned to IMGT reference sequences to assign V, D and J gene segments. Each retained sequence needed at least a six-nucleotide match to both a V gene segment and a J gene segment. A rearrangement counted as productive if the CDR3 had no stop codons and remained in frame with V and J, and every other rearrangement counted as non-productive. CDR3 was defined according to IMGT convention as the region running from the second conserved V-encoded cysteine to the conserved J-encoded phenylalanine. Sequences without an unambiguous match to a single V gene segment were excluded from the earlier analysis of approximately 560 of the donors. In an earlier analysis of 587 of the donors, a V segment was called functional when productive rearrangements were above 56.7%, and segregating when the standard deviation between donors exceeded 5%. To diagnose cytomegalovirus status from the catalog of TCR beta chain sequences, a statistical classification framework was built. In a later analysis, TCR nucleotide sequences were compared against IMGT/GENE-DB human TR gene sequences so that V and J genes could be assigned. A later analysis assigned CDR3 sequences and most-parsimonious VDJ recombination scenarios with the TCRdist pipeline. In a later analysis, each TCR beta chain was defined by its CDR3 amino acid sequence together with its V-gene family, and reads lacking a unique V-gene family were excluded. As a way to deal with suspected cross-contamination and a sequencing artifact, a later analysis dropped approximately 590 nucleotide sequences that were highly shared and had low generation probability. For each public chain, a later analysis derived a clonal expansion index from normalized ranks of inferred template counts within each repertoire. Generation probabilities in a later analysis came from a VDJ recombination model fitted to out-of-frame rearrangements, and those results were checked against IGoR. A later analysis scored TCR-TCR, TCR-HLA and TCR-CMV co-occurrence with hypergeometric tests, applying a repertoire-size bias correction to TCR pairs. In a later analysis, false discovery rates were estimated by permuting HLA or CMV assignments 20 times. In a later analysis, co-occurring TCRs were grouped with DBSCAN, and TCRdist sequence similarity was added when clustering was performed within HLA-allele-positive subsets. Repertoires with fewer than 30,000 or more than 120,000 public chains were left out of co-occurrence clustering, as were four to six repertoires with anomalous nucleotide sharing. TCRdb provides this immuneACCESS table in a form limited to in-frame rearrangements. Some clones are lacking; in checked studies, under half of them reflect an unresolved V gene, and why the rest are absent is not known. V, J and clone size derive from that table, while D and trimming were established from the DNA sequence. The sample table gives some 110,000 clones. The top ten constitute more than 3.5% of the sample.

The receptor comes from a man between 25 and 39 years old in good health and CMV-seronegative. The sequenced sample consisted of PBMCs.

The CDR3 region has the sequence CASSTVNTEAFF. Read as DNA, the sequence is TGTGCCAGCAGTACGGTAAACACTGAAGCTTTCTTT. This sequence uses TRBV6-5 and TRBJ1-1; the D gene remains uncertain. The germline V gene yields MNHEY for CDR1 and SVGAGI for CDR2. The CDR3 runs 12 residues from the cysteine to the phenylalanine. This entry keeps only the CDR3 DNA: 36 bases, framed from base 1. V sheds 5 bases and J sheds 2 bases, leaving 6 bases between their ends.